Presented here are 3 T cell receptor beta chains from one specimen sequenced in a study of cytomegalovirus exposure and HLA in healthy donors. It was with 60 Vbeta and 13 Jbeta primers that the PCR ran. TCRdb keeps only in-frame clones here, not all; method: immunoSEQ multiplex PCR. The repertoire holds about 200,000 clones, over 65% seen once, with roughly 3.2% in the top ten. Sequencing input: PBMCs. Receptors were obtained from a man aged 40-49 years in good health and CMV-seropositive.

In its sample, this clone was seen once. The J gene is TRBJ1-1, the V gene TRBV30; no reliable D call. The CDR3 has 13 residues. V was trimmed by 0 bases and J by 4 bases, leaving 9 bases between them. Looked up from germline, CDR1 is GTSNPN and CDR2 is SVGIG (reference sequence). The CDR3 DNA follows: TGTGCCTGGAGTGTTATGGAGGGCACTGAAGCTTTCTTT. It yields the protein CAWSVMEGTEAFF. Variable domain in full (rest from reference TRBV30 and TRBJ1-1): SQTIHQWPATLVQPVGSPLSLECTVEGTSNPNLYWYRQAAGRGLQLLFYSVGIGQISSEVPQNLSASRPQDRQFILSSKKLLLSDSGFYLCAWSVMEGTEAFFGQGTRLTVV.

The chain couples TRBV29-1 to TRBJ2-7; D might be TRBD2 (6 bases). Trimming left V 3 bases short and J 1 base short, with 10 bases between. Looked up from germline, CDR1 is SQVTM and CDR2 is ANQGSEA. The CDR3 is made up of 13 amino acids. The CDR3 nucleotides read TGCAGCGTTGAGTCTAGCGCGTCCTACGAGCAGTACTTC. It codes for CSVESSASYEQYF.

The rearrangement joins TRBV27 to TRBJ2-7, with 7 positions matching TRBD2. The CDR3 is 16 residues long. CDR1 is MNHEY and CDR2 is SMNVEV in the germline V gene (reference sequence). V gave up 5 bases and J gave up 2 bases; unmatched junction bases: 12. The CDR3 loop is CASSPQIGRGAYEQYF. The CDR3 coding sequence is TGTGCCAGCAGTCCCCAGATCGGACGGGGGGCCTACGAGCAGTACTTC.